A selection of T cell receptor beta chains follows, all from one sample in a study of blood T cell repertoires in COVID-19. TCRdb's copy holds only in-frame clones and misses some; the assay was immunoSEQ multiplex PCR. The repertoire holds approximately 200,000 clones, with approximately 84% as singletons. The source material was peripheral blood. The receptors were gathered from a human donor with acute or convalescent COVID-19. The donor label of this sample is uncertain. Both conserved end residues are part of each CDR3. D genes are given only for firm matches. Clone size appears in some rows only: once, few, many, or a class for an expanded clone.

NA,NA,TRBJ2-7,TRBV12-3/TRBV12-4,TGTGCCAGCAGTCCAAACGGAGGGCAGGTGCAGTACTTC,CASSPNGGQVQYF
NA,TRBD2,TRBJ2-2,TRBV19,TGTGCCAGTAGTCCCAGGACTAGCGGGAGGGAGGCCGGGGAGCTGTTTTTT,CASSPRTSGREAGELFF
NA,TRBD2,TRBJ2-3,TRBV7-8,TGTGCCAGCAGCCCTCGGGCTAGCGGGAAGGGCGATACGCAGTATTTT,CASSPRASGKGDTQYF
NA,NA,TRBJ1-4,TRBV18,TGTGCCAGCTCACCGTCGGGTAATGAAAAACTGTTTTTT,CASSPSGNEKLFF
few,NA,TRBJ1-3,TRBV6-1,TGTGCCAGCAGTGAGGCAGTTTATGGAAACACCATATATTTT,CASSEAVYGNTIYF
NA,TRBD2,TRBJ2-7,TRBV10-3,TGTGCCATCAGTGAGTCTGGCTGGACTAGCGGGAAGATCCCCTACGAGCAGTACTTC,CAISESGWTSGKIPYEQYF
NA,NA,TRBJ2-7,TRBV24-1,TGTGCCACCAGTGATGCCGGGACACAATACGAGCAGTACTTC,CATSDAGTQYEQYF
NA,NA,TRBJ1-4,TRBV7-2,TGTGCCAGCAGCTTAGATGGCAGGACAAATGAAAAACTGTTTTTT,CASSLDGRTNEKLFF
few,TRBD1,TRBJ2-7,TRBV11-2,TGTGCCAGCAGCCCCCGACAGGGTGGAAACGAGCAGTACTTC,CASSPRQGGNEQYF
few,TRBD2,TRBJ2-7,TRBV5-1,TGCGCCAGCAGTCTCTCCGGGGGGACGAACGAGCAGTACTTC,CASSLSGGTNEQYF
NA,NA,TRBJ2-1,TRBV2,TGTGCCAGCAGCTTACAGGGAGCGGACAATGAGCAGTTCTTC,CASSLQGADNEQFF
NA,NA,TRBJ1-4,TRBV11-2,TGTGCCAGCAGCTTAGAAACAGGCCGGAATGAAAAACTGTTTTTT,CASSLETGRNEKLFF
NA,TRBD1,TRBJ1-4,TRBV28,TGTGCCAGCAGTTGGACAGGGATTGAAAAACTGTTTTTT,CASSWTGIEKLFF
NA,TRBD2,TRBJ2-3,TRBV27,TGTGCCAGCAGTCCCTTCTCGACTAGCGGGAGGGCCCAAGATACGCAGTATTTT,CASSPFSTSGRAQDTQYF
NA,TRBD2,TRBJ2-2,TRBV7-9,TGTGCCAGCGCCCCGGGAGGGGGGATCGGGGAGCTGTTTTTT,CASAPGGGIGELFF
NA,NA,TRBJ1-2,TRBV2,TGTGCCAGCAAACCAACACCTAACTATGGCTACACCTTC,CASKPTPNYGYTF
NA,NA,TRBJ2-1,TRBV6-2/TRBV6-3,TGTGCCAGCAGCAGACTCCTCAATGAGCAGTTCTTC,CASSRLLNEQFF
NA,TRBD1,TRBJ1-4,TRBV19,TGTGCCAGTAGAACAGGGGCAACTAATGAAAAACTGTTTTTT,CASRTGATNEKLFF
NA,TRBD1,TRBJ2-2,TRBV27,TGTGCCAGCAGTAGGGCCCTTCGGGACAGCATCACCGGGGAGCTGTTTTTT,CASSRALRDSITGELFF
once,NA,TRBJ2-1,TRBV19,TGTGCCAGTACCCGACAGGAGGCAGGGAACAATGAGCAGTTCTTC,CASTRQEAGNNEQFF
few,NA,TRBJ1-1,TRBV12-5,TGTGCTAGTGGTTTGGGACAGAACACTGAAGCTTTCTTT,CASGLGQNTEAFF
NA,NA,TRBJ2-1,TRBV6-5,TGTGCCAGCAGTCCCCTCGGGACTTTCAATGAGCAGTTCTTC,CASSPLGTFNEQFF
NA,TRBD2,TRBJ2-7,TRBV28,TGTGCCAGCAGGGTAGCGGGAGCCACCTACGAGCAGTACTTC,CASRVAGATYEQYF
once,NA,TRBJ2-1,TRBV5-1,TGCGCCAGCAAACTGGGGGAGGGGGACTCCAGCTCCTACAATGAGCAGTTCTTC,CASKLGEGDSSSYNEQFF
NA,NA,TRBJ2-1,TRBV27,TGTGCCAGCAGCCGGGGGGCGGGAAGTTCCTACAATGAGCAGTTCTTC,CASSRGAGSSYNEQFF
NA,NA,TRBJ1-6,TRBV18,TGTGCCAGCTCACCACCAGGGGTGAACTCACCCCTCCACTTT,CASSPPGVNSPLHF
few,NA,TRBJ2-7,TRBV7-9,TGTGCCAGCAGCCAGACATCGAACTACGAGCAGTACTTC,CASSQTSNYEQYF
NA,NA,TRBJ1-5,TRBV20-1,TGCAGTGCTAGTTCGGGTTTCAATCAGCCCCAGCATTTT,CSASSGFNQPQHF